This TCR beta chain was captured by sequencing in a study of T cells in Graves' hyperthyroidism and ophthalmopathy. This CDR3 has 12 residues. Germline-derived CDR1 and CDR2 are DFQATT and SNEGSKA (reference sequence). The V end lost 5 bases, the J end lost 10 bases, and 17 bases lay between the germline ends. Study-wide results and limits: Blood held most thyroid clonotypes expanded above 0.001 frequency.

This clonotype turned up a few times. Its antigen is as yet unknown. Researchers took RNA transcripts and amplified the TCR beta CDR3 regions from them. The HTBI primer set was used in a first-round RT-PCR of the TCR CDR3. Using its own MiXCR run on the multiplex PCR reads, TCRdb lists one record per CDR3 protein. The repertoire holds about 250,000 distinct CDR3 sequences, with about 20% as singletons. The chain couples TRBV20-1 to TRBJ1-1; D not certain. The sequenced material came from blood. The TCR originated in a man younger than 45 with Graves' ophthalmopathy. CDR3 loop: CSAQIGKAGAFF. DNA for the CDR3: TGCAGTGCTCAAATCGGGAAAGCGGGAGCTTTCTTT.